This T cell receptor beta chain came from a study of T cell repertoires in cytomegalovirus infection. The CDR3 has 12 amino acids. Trimming left V 4 bases short and J 7 bases short, with 7 bases between. Per germline, CDR1 LGHNA and CDR2 YSLEER. Each CDR3 protein is one row after TCRdb ran MiXCR on the reads. The data hold about 20,000 distinct CDR3 sequences, with 35% to 45% observed a single time. In regard to this clonotype: Its matching antigen is unknown.

Findings and caveats of the study: Identification of carriers of CMV plus the relevant HLA was performed using cumulative public TCR beta family frequency.

The chain carries TRBV4-3 and TRBJ2-2; D is ambiguous. The source material was CD8+ T cells from cultured PBMCs, sampled from culture after CMV antigen stimulation. This clonotype was obtained from a human donor in good health (CMV status not recorded). Some clones in this sample may be carry-over from other donors' samples. CDR3 sequence reads: CASSPLGGELFF. Here the CDR3 DNA reads TGCGCCAGCAGCCCTCTCGGCGGGGAGCTGTTTTTT.